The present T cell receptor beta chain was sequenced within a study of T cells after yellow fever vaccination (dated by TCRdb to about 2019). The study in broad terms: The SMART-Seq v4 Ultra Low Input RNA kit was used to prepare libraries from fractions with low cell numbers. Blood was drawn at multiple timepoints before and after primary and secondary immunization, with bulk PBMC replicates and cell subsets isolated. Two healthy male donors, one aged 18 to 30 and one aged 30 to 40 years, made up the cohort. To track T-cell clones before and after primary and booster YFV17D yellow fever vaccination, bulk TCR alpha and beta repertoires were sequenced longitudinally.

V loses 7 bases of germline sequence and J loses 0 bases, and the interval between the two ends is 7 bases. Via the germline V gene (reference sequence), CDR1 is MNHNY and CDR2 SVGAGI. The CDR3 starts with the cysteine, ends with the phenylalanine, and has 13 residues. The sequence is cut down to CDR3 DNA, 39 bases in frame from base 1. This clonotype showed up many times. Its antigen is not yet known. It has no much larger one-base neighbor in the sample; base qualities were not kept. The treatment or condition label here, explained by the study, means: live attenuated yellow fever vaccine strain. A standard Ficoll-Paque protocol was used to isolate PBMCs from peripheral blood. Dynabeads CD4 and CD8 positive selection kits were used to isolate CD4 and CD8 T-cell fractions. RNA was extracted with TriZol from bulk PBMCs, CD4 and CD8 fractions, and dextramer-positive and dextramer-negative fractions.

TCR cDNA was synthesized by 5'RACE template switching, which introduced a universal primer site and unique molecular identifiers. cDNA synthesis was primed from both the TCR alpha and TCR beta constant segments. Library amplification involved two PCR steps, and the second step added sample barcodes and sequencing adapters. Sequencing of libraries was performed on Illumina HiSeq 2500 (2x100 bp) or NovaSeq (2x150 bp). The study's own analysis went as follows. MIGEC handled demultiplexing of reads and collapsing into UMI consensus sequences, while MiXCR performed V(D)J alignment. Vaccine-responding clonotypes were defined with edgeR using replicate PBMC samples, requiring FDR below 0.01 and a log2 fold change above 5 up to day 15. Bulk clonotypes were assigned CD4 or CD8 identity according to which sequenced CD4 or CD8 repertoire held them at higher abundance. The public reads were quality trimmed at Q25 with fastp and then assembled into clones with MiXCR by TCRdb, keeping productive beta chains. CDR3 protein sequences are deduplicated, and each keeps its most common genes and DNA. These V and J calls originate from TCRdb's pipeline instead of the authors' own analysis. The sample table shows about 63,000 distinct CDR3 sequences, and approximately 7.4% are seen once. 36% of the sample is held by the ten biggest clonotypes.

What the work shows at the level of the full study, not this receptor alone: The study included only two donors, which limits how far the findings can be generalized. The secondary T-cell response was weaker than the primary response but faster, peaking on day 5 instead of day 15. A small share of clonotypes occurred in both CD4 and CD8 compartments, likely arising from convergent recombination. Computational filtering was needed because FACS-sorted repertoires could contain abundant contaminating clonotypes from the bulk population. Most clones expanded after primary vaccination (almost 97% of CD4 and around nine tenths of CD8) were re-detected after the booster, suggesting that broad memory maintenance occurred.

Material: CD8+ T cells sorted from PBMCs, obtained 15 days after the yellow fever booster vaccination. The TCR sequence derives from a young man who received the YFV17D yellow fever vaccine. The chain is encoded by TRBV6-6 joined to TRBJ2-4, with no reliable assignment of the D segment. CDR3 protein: CASTPLAKNIQYF. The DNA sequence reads TGTGCCAGCACCCCGTTAGCCAAAAACATTCAGTACTTC.